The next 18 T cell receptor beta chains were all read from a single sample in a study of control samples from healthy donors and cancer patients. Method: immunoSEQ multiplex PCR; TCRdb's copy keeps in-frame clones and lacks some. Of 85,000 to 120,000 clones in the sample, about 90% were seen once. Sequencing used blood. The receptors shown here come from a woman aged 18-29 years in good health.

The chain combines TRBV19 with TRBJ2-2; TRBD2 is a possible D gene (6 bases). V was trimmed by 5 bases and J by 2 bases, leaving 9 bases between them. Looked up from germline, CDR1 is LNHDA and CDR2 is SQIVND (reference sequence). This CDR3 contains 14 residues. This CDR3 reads CASSLGSNTGELFF. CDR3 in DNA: TGTGCCAGTAGTCTCGGGAGTAACACCGGGGAGCTGTTTTTT.

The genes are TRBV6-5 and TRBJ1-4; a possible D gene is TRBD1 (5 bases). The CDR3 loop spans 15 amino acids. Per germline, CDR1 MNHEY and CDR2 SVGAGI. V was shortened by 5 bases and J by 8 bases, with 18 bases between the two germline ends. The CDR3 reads CASSNSAGTGEKLFF. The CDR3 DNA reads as TGTGCCAGCAGTAATTCAGCAGGGACGGGAGAAAAACTGTTTTTT.

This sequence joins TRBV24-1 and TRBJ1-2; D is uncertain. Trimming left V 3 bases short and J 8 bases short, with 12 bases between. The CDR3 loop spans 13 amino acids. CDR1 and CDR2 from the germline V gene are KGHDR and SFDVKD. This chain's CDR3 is CATSDPLMGGYTF. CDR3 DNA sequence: TGTGCCACCAGTGATCCGTTGATGGGGGGCTACACCTTC.

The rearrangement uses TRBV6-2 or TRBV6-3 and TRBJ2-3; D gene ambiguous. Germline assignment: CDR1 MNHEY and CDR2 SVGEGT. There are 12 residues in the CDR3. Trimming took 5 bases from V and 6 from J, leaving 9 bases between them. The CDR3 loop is CASSPLRDTQYF. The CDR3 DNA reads TGTGCCAGCAGTCCACTCCGGGATACGCAGTATTTT.

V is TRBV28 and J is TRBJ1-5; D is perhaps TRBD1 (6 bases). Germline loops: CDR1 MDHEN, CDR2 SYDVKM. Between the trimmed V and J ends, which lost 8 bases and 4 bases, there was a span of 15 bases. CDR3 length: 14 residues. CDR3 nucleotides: TGTGCCAGCCAAAGCAGGGGTGGGAATCAGCCCCAGCATTTT. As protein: CASQSRGGNQPQHF.

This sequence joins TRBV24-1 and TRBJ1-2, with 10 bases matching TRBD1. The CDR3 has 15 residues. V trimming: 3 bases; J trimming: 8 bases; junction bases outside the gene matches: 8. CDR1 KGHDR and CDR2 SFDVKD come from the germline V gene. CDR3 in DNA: TGTGCCACCAGTGATCGTCCCGGGACAGGGGCCGGCTACACCTTC. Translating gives CATSDRPGTGAGYTF.

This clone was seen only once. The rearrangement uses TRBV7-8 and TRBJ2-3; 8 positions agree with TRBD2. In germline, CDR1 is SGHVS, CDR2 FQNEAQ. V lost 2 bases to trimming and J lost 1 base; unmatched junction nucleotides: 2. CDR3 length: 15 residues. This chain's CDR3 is CASSLSGRGTDTQYF. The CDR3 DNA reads TGTGCCAGCAGCTTATCCGGGAGGGGCACAGATACGCAGTATTTT.

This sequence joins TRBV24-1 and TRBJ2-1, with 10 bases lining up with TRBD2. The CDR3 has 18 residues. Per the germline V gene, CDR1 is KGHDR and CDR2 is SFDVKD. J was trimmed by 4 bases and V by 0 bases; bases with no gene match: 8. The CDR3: CATSDLKAGLALYNEQFF. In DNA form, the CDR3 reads TGTGCCACCAGTGATTTGAAGGCGGGACTAGCGCTTTACAATGAGCAGTTCTTC.

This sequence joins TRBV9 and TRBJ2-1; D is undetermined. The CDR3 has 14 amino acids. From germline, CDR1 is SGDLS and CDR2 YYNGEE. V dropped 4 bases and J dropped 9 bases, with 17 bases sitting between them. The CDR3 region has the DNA TGTGCCAGCAGCCCCCGAGTGTTAGCTTCTGAGCAGTTCTTC. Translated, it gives CASSPRVLASEQFF.

This CDR3 is CASSQDPRQASFYNEQFF. CDR3 nucleotide sequence: TGTGCCAGCAGCCAAGACCCCCGACAGGCCTCCTTCTACAATGAGCAGTTCTTC. The J gene is TRBJ2-1, the V gene TRBV3-1 (or the pseudogene TRBV3-2); TRBD1 might be the D (6 bases). Trimming cost V 0 bases and J 3 bases, with 18 bases left between them. CDR3 length: 18 amino acids. Germline V gene data show CDR1 as LGHDT and CDR2 as YNNKEL (reference sequence).

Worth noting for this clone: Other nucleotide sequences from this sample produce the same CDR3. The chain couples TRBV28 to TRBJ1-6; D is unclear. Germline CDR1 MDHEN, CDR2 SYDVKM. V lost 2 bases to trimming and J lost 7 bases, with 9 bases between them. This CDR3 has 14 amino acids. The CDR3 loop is CASSLLGYNSPLHF. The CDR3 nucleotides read TGTGCCAGCAGTTTACTAGGGTACAATTCACCCCTCCACTTT.

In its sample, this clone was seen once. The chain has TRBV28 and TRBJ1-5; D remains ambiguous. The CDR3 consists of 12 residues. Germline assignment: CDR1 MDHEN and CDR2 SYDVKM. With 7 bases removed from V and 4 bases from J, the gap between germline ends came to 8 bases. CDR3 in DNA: TGTGCCAGCACAGATCGGAATCAGCCCCAGCATTTT. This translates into CASTDRNQPQHF.

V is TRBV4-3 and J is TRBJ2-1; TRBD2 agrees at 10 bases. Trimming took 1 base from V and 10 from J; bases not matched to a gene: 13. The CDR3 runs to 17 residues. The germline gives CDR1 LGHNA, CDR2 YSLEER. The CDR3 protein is CASSQARSAIAGGEQFF. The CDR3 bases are TGCGCCAGCAGCCAAGCTCGGTCAGCCATAGCGGGGGGAGAGCAGTTCTTC.

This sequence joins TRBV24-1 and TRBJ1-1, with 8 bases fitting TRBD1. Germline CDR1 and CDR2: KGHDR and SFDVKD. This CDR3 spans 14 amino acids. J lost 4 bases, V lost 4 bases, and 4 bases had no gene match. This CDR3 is CATSETGGATEAFF. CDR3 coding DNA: TGTGCCACCAGTGAAACAGGGGGGGCCACTGAAGCTTTCTTT.

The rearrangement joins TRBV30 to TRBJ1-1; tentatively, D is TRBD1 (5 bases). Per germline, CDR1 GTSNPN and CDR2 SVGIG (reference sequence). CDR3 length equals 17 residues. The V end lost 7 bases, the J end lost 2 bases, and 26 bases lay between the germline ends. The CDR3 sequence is CASQTSLGTGGNTEAFF. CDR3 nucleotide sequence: TGTGCCTCCCAAACATCCCTGGGGACGGGGGGAAACACTGAAGCTTTCTTT.

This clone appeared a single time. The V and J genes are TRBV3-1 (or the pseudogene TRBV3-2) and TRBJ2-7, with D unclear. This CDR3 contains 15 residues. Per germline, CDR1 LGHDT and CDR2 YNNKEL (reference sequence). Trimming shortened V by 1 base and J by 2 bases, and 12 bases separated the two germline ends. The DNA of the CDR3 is TGTGCCAGCAGCCAAGTTCCCCTCATGACCTACGAGCAGTACTTC. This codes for CASSQVPLMTYEQYF.

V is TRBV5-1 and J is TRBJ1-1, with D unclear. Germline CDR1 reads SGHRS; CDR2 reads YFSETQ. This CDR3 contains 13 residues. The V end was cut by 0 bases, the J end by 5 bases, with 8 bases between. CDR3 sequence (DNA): TGCGCCAGCAGCTTGGCACAGCAAACTGAAGCTTTCTTT. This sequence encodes CASSLAQQTEAFF.

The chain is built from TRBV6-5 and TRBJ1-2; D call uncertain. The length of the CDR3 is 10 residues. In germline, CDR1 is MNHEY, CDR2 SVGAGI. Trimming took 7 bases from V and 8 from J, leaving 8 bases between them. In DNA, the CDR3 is TGTGCCAGCAACCCAAGCGGCTACACCTTC. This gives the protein CASNPSGYTF.